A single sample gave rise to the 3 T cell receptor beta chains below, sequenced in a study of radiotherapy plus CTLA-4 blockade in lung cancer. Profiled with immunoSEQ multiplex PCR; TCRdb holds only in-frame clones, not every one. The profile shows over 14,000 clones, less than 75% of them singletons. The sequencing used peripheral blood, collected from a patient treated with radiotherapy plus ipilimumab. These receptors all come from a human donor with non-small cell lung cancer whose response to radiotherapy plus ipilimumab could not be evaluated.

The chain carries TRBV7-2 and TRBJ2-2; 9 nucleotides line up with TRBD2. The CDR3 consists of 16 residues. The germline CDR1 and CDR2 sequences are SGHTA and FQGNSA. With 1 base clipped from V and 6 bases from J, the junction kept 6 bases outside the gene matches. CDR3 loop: CASSLVGGGASGELFF. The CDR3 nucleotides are TGTGCCAGCAGCTTAGTTGGCGGGGGGGCCTCCGGGGAGCTGTTTTTT. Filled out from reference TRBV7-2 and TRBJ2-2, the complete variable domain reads GAGVSQSPSNKVTEKGKDVELRCDPISGHTALYWYRQSLGQGLEFLIYFQGNSAPDKSGLPSDRFSAERTGGSVSTLTIQRTQQEDSAVYLCASSLVGGGASGELFFGEGSRLTVL.

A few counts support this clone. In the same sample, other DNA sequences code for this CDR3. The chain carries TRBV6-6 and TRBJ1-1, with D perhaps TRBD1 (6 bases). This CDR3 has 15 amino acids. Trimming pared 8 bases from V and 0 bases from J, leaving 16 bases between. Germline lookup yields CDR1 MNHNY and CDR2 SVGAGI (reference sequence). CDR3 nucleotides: TGTGCCAGCCGAAAAGGGGGTACAATGAACACTGAAGCTTTCTTT. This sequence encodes CASRKGGTMNTEAFF.

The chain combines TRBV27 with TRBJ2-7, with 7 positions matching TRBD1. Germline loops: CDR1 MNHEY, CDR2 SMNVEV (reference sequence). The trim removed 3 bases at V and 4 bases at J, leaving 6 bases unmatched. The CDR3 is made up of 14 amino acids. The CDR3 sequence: CASSLRGGLYEQYF. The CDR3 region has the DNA TGTGCCAGCAGTTTGAGAGGGGGCTTGTACGAGCAGTACTTC.